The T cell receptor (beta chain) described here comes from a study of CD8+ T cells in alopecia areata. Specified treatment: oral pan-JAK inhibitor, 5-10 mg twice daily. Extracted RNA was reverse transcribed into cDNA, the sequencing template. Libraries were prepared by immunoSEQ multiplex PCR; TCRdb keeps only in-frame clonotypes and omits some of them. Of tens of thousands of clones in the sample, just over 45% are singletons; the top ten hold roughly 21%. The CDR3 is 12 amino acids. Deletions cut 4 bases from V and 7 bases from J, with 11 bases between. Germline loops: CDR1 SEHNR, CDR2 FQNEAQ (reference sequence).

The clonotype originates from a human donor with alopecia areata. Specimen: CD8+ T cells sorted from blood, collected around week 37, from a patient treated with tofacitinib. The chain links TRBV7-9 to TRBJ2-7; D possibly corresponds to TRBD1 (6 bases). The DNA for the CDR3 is TGTGCCAGCAGCTCCGGGCAGGGGGAGCAGTACTTC. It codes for CASSSGQGEQYF.